Shown below are 21 T cell receptor beta chains from a single sample sequenced in a study of CD8+CD57+ T cells in acquired aplastic anemia. Genomic DNA templated the TCR beta VDJ and CDR3 profiling. MiXCR, run by TCRdb on the reads, gives a single entry per CDR3 protein. The top ten clones hold approximately 2.9% of a sample with 180,000 or so distinct CDR3 sequences, around half of them seen once. The sequenced material came from sorted CD4+, CD8+, or CD8+CD57+ T cells (not recorded which) from PBMCs. These receptors originate from a human donor in good health.

The rearrangement links TRBV9 to TRBJ2-7, with 11 bases aligning to TRBD2. The ends lost 1 base at V and 4 bases at J; junction bases unmatched: 4. Germline V gene sequence: CDR1 SGDLS, CDR2 YYNGEE. The CDR3 contains 15 residues. In DNA, the CDR3 is TGTGCCAGCAGCGTAACCGGGACTAGCGGTTACGAGCAGTACTTC. The encoded protein is CASSVTGTSGYEQYF. Supplemented by reference TRBV9 and TRBJ2-7, the full variable domain reads DSGVTQTPKHLITATGQRVTLRCSPRSGDLSVYWYQQSLDQGLQFLIQYYNGEERAKGNILERFSAQQFPDLHSELNLSSLELGDSALYFCASSVTGTSGYEQYFGPGTRLTVT.

This clonotype was recorded many times. The chain combines TRBV12-3 or TRBV12-4 with TRBJ1-2; D is undetermined. Trimming removed 1 base at V and 6 bases at J, with 12 bases between. The CDR3 is 14 residues long. The CDR3, as DNA: TGTGCCAGCAGTTTAGTTTTGGGTTCAAATGGCTACACCTTC. It encodes CASSLVLGSNGYTF.

The chain joins TRBV10-3 to TRBJ1-5; the D gene is possibly TRBD1 (5 bases). Germline V gene sequence: CDR1 ENHRY, CDR2 SYGVKD. The CDR3 is 15 residues long. V lost 0 bases and J 4 bases, leaving 10 bases between the germline ends. This CDR3 is CAISESGGNNQPQHF. CDR3 sequence (DNA): TGTGCCATCAGTGAGTCTGGGGGGAATAATCAGCCCCAGCATTTT.

The chain combines TRBV9 with TRBJ2-1; 8 bases map to TRBD2. This CDR3 is built from 15 residues. Per germline, CDR1 SGDLS and CDR2 YYNGEE. J was trimmed by 7 bases and V by 4 bases; bases with no gene match: 10. CDR3 protein: CASSPGRGTSNEQFF. The CDR3 nucleotides are TGTGCCAGCAGCCCCGGTAGAGGGACTAGTAATGAGCAGTTCTTC.

The table lists this clonotype with many counts. The gene calls are TRBV19 and TRBJ2-4; a possible D gene is TRBD2 (6 bases). V was cut by 4 bases and J by 0 bases, with 10 bases left in between. Looked up from germline, CDR1 is LNHDA and CDR2 is SQIVND (reference sequence). This CDR3 spans 15 amino acids. CDR3: CASSRGGGAKNIQYF. For the CDR3, the DNA is TGTGCCAGTAGTAGGGGAGGCGGAGCCAAAAACATTCAGTACTTC.

V gene TRBV30 combines with J gene TRBJ2-2; unclear D gene. The ends were cut back, 3 bases at V and 1 base at J, with 18 bases in the middle. Germline V gives CDR1 GTSNPN, CDR2 SVGIG (reference sequence). The CDR3 extends over 17 amino acids. The CDR3 protein is CAWSPPRATGNTGELFF. In DNA, the CDR3 is TGTGCCTGGAGCCCCCCCCGTGCTACCGGGAACACCGGGGAGCTGTTTTTT.

There are a few counts of this clonotype. Here the CDR3 omits its conserved ending phenylalanine or tryptophan, so a read error is the likely source. The DNA is omitted, as the CDR3 cannot be located on it reliably, and the CDR3 follows TCRdb's listing. This rearrangement joins TRBV28 to TRBJ2-1; TRBD1, as called in the table, went unchecked against the DNA. Germline CDR1 reads MDHEN; CDR2 reads SYDVKM. The CDR3 contains 13 residues when both ends are counted. CDR3: CASSSPRRDRGFL.

This clonotype came up a few times. The V call is TRBV6-1, the J call TRBJ2-4; D may be TRBD1 (6 bases). The length of the CDR3 is 14 residues. Trimming left V 6 bases short and J 1 base short, with 10 bases between. CDR1 is MNHNS, CDR2 SASEGT, per germline. The CDR3 DNA reads TGTGCCAGCAGGTCAGGGGTTGCCAAAAACATTCAGTACTTC. This encodes CASRSGVAKNIQYF.

This clonotype was counted ten times or more. V and J are TRBV30 and TRBJ2-7; D remains unclear. The germline CDR1 and CDR2 sequences are GTSNPN and SVGIG (reference sequence). V dropped 2 bases and J dropped 0 bases, with 5 bases sitting between them. The CDR3 has 12 residues. The CDR3 sequence: CAWSKASYEQYF. The CDR3 region has the DNA TGTGCCTGGAGTAAGGCCTCCTACGAGCAGTACTTC.

The CDR3 here is CAISEQKGQTPYEQYF. The CDR3 region has the DNA TGTGCCATCAGTGAACAAAAGGGACAGACCCCCTACGAGCAGTACTTC. The chain couples TRBV10-3 to TRBJ2-7, with TRBD1 identical over 7 bases. This CDR3 is built from 16 residues. Germline V gives CDR1 ENHRY, CDR2 SYGVKD. The J segment lost 2 bases and the V segment lost 3 bases, leaving 10 bases of the junction unmatched.

Ten or more counts support this clonotype. The CDR3 DNA reads as TGCAGTGCTCCGGAGGGGGGTAGGAATGAGCAGTTCTTC. Amino acid sequence: CSAPEGGRNEQFF. This chain connects TRBV20-1 to TRBJ2-1; D possibly uses TRBD1 or TRBD2 (6 bases each). Germline CDR1 and CDR2: DFQATT and SNEGSKA (reference sequence). Deletions cut 5 bases from V and 7 bases from J, with 15 bases between. The CDR3 covers 13 residues.

A note on this clonotype: Possible read error: a much larger clone is one base away. The chain is built from TRBV19 and TRBJ2-6; 9 bases fit TRBD2. The germline gives CDR1 LNHDA, CDR2 SQIVND (reference sequence). The CDR3 consists of 17 residues. CDR3 coding DNA: TGTGCCAGTGGTATAGCGGGGGTAAGCTCTGGGGCCAACGTCCTGACTTTC. Its translation: CASGIAGVSSGANVLTF.

The chain recombines TRBV29-1 with TRBJ2-7; 9 bases line up with TRBD1. The CDR3 has 14 residues. The J segment lost 4 bases and the V segment lost 2 bases, leaving 6 bases of the junction unmatched. Germline CDR1 and CDR2: SQVTM and ANQGSEA. In DNA, the CDR3 is TGCAGCGTTGAACTCCGACAGGGGGGGTACGAGCAGTACTTC. Translated: CSVELRQGGYEQYF.

The V call is TRBV7-8, the J call TRBJ2-7; 13 positions match TRBD2. This CDR3 contains 15 residues. With 6 bases clipped from V and 2 bases from J, the junction kept 4 bases outside the gene matches. CDR1 and CDR2 from the germline V gene are SGHVS and FQNEAQ. The DNA of the CDR3 is TGTGCCAGCAGGCTAGGACTAGCGGGAGCCTACGAGCAGTACTTC. Its protein is CASRLGLAGAYEQYF.

This clonotype was detected a few times. The chain joins TRBV24-1 to TRBJ1-2; possible D gene TRBD1, 6 bases. Trimming took 4 bases from V and 4 from J, leaving 12 bases between them. The CDR3 runs to 14 residues. Germline V gene data show CDR1 as KGHDR and CDR2 as SFDVKD. CDR3 DNA sequence: TGTGCCACCAGTGACGGACAGACGTCCTATGGCTACACCTTC. Translation gives CATSDGQTSYGYTF.

The J gene is TRBJ1-2, the V gene TRBV5-6; 9 bases agree with TRBD1. With V trimmed by 4 bases and J by 1 base, 8 bases remained unmatched. Germline CDR1 reads SGHDT; CDR2 reads YYEEEE. The CDR3 is 16 amino acids. CDR3 DNA sequence: TGTGCCAGCAGCGACGTGCGGGACAGGGATAACTATGGCTACACCTTC. This encodes CASSDVRDRDNYGYTF.

This chain uses TRBV20-1 with TRBJ2-5; D is undetermined. The germline gives CDR1 DFQATT, CDR2 SNEGSKA (reference sequence). CDR3 length: 13 amino acids. The V gene lost 6 bases and the J gene lost 3 bases, with 14 bases spanning the gap. CDR3 region: CSAPSLGKETQYF. DNA of the CDR3: TGCAGTGCCCCCTCTTTGGGGAAAGAGACCCAGTACTTC.

This clonotype occurred many times. V and J are TRBV20-1 and TRBJ2-2, with TRBD2 matching 9 bases. The CDR3 has 14 amino acids. Trimming cost V 7 bases and J 6 bases; bases outside gene matches: 9. Germline V gives CDR1 DFQATT, CDR2 SNEGSKA (reference sequence). The CDR3 reads CSVPGLASSGELFF. CDR3 bases: TGCAGTGTGCCGGGACTAGCCAGTTCCGGGGAGCTGTTTTTT.

This clonotype was seen at least ten times. V is TRBV6-5 and J is TRBJ2-5; 7 bases line up with TRBD1. V lost 3 bases and J lost 5; bases outside the gene matches: 3. Germline assignment: CDR1 MNHEY and CDR2 SVGAGI. The CDR3 runs to 13 residues. The CDR3 is CASSYADRETQYF. The CDR3 nucleotides are TGTGCCAGCAGTTATGCGGACAGGGAGACCCAGTACTTC.

This clonotype was counted at least ten times. The chain uses TRBV4-2 and TRBJ1-2, with unresolved D. The CDR3 contains 14 residues. Germline V CDR1 and CDR2: LGHNA, YNFKEQ. V shed 1 base and J shed 5 bases, with 11 bases lying between them. Here the CDR3 DNA reads TGTGCCAGCAGCCAAGGAAGGGAGGGATATGGCTACACCTTC. The encoded protein is CASSQGREGYGYTF.

A note on this clonotype: A read error may produce the germline difference seen at one junction end. The V and J genes are TRBV7-9 and TRBJ1-1; weak D call: TRBD1 (5 bases). The CDR3 has 13 amino acids. Germline CDR1 is SEHNR and CDR2 is FQNEAQ (reference sequence). The CDR3 nucleotides read TGTGCCAGCAGCCTAAGTTATGAGCAGGGTCGGAGTTTT. This translates into CASSLSYEQGRSF.